Sequencing of this T cell receptor (beta chain) was carried out in a study of spatial heterogeneity in lung cancer. Looking at the study overall: There were consistently more beta-chain sequences detected than alpha-chain sequences. The average appearance count of each unique TCR and UMI combination in raw reads was more than 9.5. Study-level findings and limits: For expanded intratumoral alpha and beta TCRs, counts tracked tumor mutation counts.

Time point given: sample taken at primary tumor resection. Unsorted samples of tumor, nontumor lung or frozen PBMC had their whole RNA sequenced. A word on this clonotype: The target antigen is unknown.

Trimming shortened V by 4 bases and J by 2 bases, and 17 bases separated the two germline ends. This CDR3 comprises 17 residues. Germline V CDR1 and CDR2: MDHEN, SYDVKM. Using its own MiXCR run on the 5' RACE reads, TCRdb lists one record per CDR3 protein. The repertoire holds 15,000 to 20,000 distinct CDR3 sequences, with approximately 6.2% as singletons. This sequence was found in a male donor with early-stage non-small cell lung cancer. Material: lung tumor tissue, obtained at surgery. The chain is built from TRBV28 and TRBJ1-4, with D possibly matching TRBD1 (5 bases). The CDR3 here is CASSSPGLGTTNEKLFF. CDR3 nucleotide sequence: TGTGCCAGCAGTTCCCCGGGATTGGGGACCACTAATGAAAAACTGTTTTTT.